The rows below give T cell receptor beta chains drawn from one sample of a study of sequential checkpoint blockade in melanoma. Only in-frame clones appear in the TCRdb table, and some are missing; sequencing was by immunoSEQ multiplex PCR. Of 10,000 to 13,000 clones listed, nearly 70% were seen once; the top ten hold around 30%. The sequencing used CD8+ T cells sorted from blood (inferred from file names), collected from a patient given nivolumab and ipilimumab in sequence. The receptors here all came from a human donor with melanoma. Both conserved end residues are part of each CDR3. The D gene is left open where the match is weak. Only part of the rows carry a size: once, few, many, or a class if the clone is expanded.

d_call: TRBD2
v_call: TRBV27
j_call: TRBJ2-1
clone_size: NA
cdr3_aa: CASSQGASGSGEQFF
cdr3_nt: TGTGCCAGCAGCCAAGGGGCTAGCGGGAGCGGTGAGCAGTTCTTC

d_call: NA
v_call: TRBV7-2
j_call: TRBJ2-6
clone_size: NA
cdr3_aa: CASSLPGANVLTF
cdr3_nt: TGTGCCAGCAGTCTACCTGGGGCCAACGTCCTGACTTTC

d_call: NA
v_call: TRBV5-4
j_call: TRBJ2-5
clone_size: NA
cdr3_aa: CASSWGDSIGPETQYF
cdr3_nt: TGTGCCAGCAGCTGGGGGGACAGCATCGGACCAGAGACCCAGTACTTC

d_call: NA
v_call: TRBV5-6
j_call: TRBJ2-7
clone_size: NA
cdr3_aa: CASSYELETPKNEQYF
cdr3_nt: TGTGCCAGCAGCTATGAACTTGAGACACCCAAAAACGAGCAGTACTTC

d_call: NA
v_call: TRBV18
j_call: TRBJ2-2
clone_size: once
cdr3_aa: CASSHEVGGELFF
cdr3_nt: TGTGCCAGCTCACACGAAGTGGGCGGGGAGCTGTTTTTT

d_call: TRBD2
v_call: TRBV18
j_call: TRBJ2-5
clone_size: once
cdr3_aa: CASSLTSGQWETQYF
cdr3_nt: TGTGCCAGCTCACTGACTAGCGGACAATGGGAGACCCAGTACTTC

d_call: NA
v_call: TRBV4-3
j_call: TRBJ2-7
clone_size: once
cdr3_aa: CASSPSAPGGLNYEQYF
cdr3_nt: TGCGCCAGCAGCCCCTCGGCCCCAGGGGGACTTAACTACGAGCAGTACTTC

d_call: NA
v_call: TRBV6-4
j_call: TRBJ1-2
clone_size: few
cdr3_aa: CASSDRGYGYTF
cdr3_nt: TGTGCCAGCAGTGACCGAGGCTATGGCTACACCTTC

d_call: TRBD2
v_call: TRBV18
j_call: TRBJ2-1
clone_size: NA
cdr3_aa: CASSPPAGEYNEQFF
cdr3_nt: TGTGCCAGCTCACCACCCGCGGGAGAGTACAATGAGCAGTTCTTC

d_call: NA
v_call: TRBV5-6
j_call: TRBJ2-2
clone_size: NA
cdr3_aa: CASSLGAAKRELFF
cdr3_nt: TGTGCCAGCAGCTTGGGGGCAGCCAAGCGGGAGCTGTTTTTT

d_call: NA
v_call: TRBV9
j_call: TRBJ1-3
clone_size: NA
cdr3_aa: CASSVEGTSGNTIYF
cdr3_nt: TGTGCCAGCAGCGTAGAAGGGACATCTGGAAACACCATATATTTT

d_call: TRBD2
v_call: TRBV5-4
j_call: TRBJ2-5
clone_size: medium-sized
cdr3_aa: CASSFGLAGAETQYF
cdr3_nt: TGTGCCAGCAGCTTCGGACTAGCGGGGGCCGAGACCCAGTACTTC

d_call: NA
v_call: TRBV10-3
j_call: TRBJ1-6
clone_size: NA
cdr3_aa: CAISVEGSYNSPLHF
cdr3_nt: TGTGCCATCAGTGTGGAGGGCTCCTATAATTCACCCCTCCACTTT

d_call: NA
v_call: TRBV18
j_call: TRBJ2-3
clone_size: NA
cdr3_aa: CASSPLEGTQYF
cdr3_nt: TGTGCCAGCTCTCCCTTGGAGGGTACGCAGTATTTT

d_call: TRBD1
v_call: TRBV4-3
j_call: TRBJ2-7
clone_size: NA
cdr3_aa: CASSQEHRGRSSYEQYF
cdr3_nt: TGCGCCAGCAGCCAAGAGCACAGGGGCCGAAGCTCCTACGAGCAGTACTTC

d_call: NA
v_call: TRBV5-6
j_call: TRBJ2-7
clone_size: NA
cdr3_aa: CASSFSQGRPYEQYF
cdr3_nt: TGTGCCAGCAGCTTCAGCCAGGGTAGGCCCTACGAGCAGTACTTC

d_call: NA
v_call: TRBV4-3
j_call: TRBJ2-7
clone_size: NA
cdr3_aa: CASSQGPRSSYEQYF
cdr3_nt: TGCGCCAGCAGCCAAGGGCCCCGGAGCTCCTACGAGCAGTACTTC

d_call: NA
v_call: TRBV4-3
j_call: TRBJ1-1
clone_size: once
cdr3_aa: CASSQEEEGTEAFF
cdr3_nt: TGCGCCAGCAGCCAAGAGGAAGAGGGCACTGAAGCTTTCTTT

d_call: NA
v_call: TRBV27
j_call: TRBJ1-1
clone_size: NA
cdr3_aa: CASSLLGATEAFF
cdr3_nt: TGTGCCAGCAGTTTACTGGGGGCTACTGAAGCTTTCTTT

d_call: NA
v_call: TRBV7-4
j_call: TRBJ2-5
clone_size: NA
cdr3_aa: CASSLKSRQETQYF
cdr3_nt: TGTGCCAGCAGCTTAAAGTCGCGGCAAGAGACCCAGTACTTC

d_call: NA
v_call: TRBV7-2
j_call: TRBJ2-1
clone_size: once
cdr3_aa: CASNPSDRWSEQFF
cdr3_nt: TGTGCCAGCAACCCCTCTGACAGGTGGAGTGAGCAGTTCTTC

d_call: NA
v_call: TRBV7-2
j_call: TRBJ1-1
clone_size: NA
cdr3_aa: CASSLVTGRFATEAFF
cdr3_nt: TGTGCCAGCAGCTTAGTAACAGGACGATTCGCCACTGAAGCTTTCTTT

d_call: NA
v_call: TRBV13
j_call: TRBJ2-7
clone_size: NA
cdr3_aa: CASSLRGGYEQYF
cdr3_nt: TGTGCCAGCAGCTTACGAGGGGGTTACGAGCAGTACTTC

d_call: NA
v_call: TRBV2
j_call: TRBJ2-1
clone_size: NA
cdr3_aa: CASAGNEQFF
cdr3_nt: TGTGCCAGCGCGGGGAATGAGCAGTTCTTC

d_call: TRBD1
v_call: TRBV7-2
j_call: TRBJ2-7
clone_size: NA
cdr3_aa: CASSLRQGQARYEQYF
cdr3_nt: TGTGCCAGCAGCTTACGCCAGGGACAGGCCCGCTACGAGCAGTACTTC

d_call: TRBD2
v_call: TRBV4-3
j_call: TRBJ2-3
clone_size: few
cdr3_aa: CASSQGSGKGSDTQYF
cdr3_nt: TGCGCCAGCAGCCAAGGTAGCGGGAAAGGTTCAGATACGCAGTATTTT

d_call: NA
v_call: TRBV6-5
j_call: TRBJ2-7
clone_size: NA
cdr3_aa: CASSGQLSSYEQYF
cdr3_nt: TGTGCCAGCAGTGGACAGTTGAGCTCCTACGAGCAGTACTTC

d_call: NA
v_call: TRBV9
j_call: TRBJ1-2
clone_size: few
cdr3_aa: CASSVEAGVGGYTF
cdr3_nt: TGTGCCAGCAGCGTAGAGGCAGGGGTGGGTGGCTACACCTTC

d_call: TRBD1
v_call: TRBV7-9
j_call: TRBJ2-7
clone_size: NA
cdr3_aa: CATRQGRPLPYEQYF
cdr3_nt: TGTGCCACCAGACAGGGCCGACCCCTGCCTTACGAGCAGTACTTC

d_call: NA
v_call: TRBV7-2
j_call: TRBJ1-2
clone_size: NA
cdr3_aa: CASSFLGGDGYTF
cdr3_nt: TGTGCCAGCAGCTTCTTGGGGGGTGATGGCTACACCTTC

d_call: TRBD1
v_call: TRBV10-2
j_call: TRBJ1-1
clone_size: NA
cdr3_aa: CASAGQGFSEAFF
cdr3_nt: TGCGCCAGCGCTGGACAGGGATTCTCTGAAGCTTTCTTT

d_call: NA
v_call: TRBV28
j_call: TRBJ2-7
clone_size: NA
cdr3_aa: CASVRRALPNYEQYF
cdr3_nt: TGTGCCAGCGTCCGGAGGGCCTTACCAAACTACGAGCAGTACTTC

d_call: TRBD1
v_call: TRBV2
j_call: TRBJ2-7
clone_size: NA
cdr3_aa: CASSPATGGPYEQYF
cdr3_nt: TGTGCCAGCAGCCCCGCGACAGGGGGTCCCTACGAGCAGTACTTC

d_call: TRBD1
v_call: TRBV19
j_call: TRBJ1-1
clone_size: NA
cdr3_aa: CASSTFQGGTEAFF
cdr3_nt: TGTGCCAGTAGTACTTTCCAGGGGGGCACTGAAGCTTTCTTT

d_call: NA
v_call: TRBV4-1
j_call: TRBJ1-1
clone_size: NA
cdr3_aa: CASSQDESGWGRPEAFF
cdr3_nt: TGCGCCAGCAGCCAAGATGAGTCGGGATGGGGGAGGCCTGAAGCTTTCTTT

d_call: NA
v_call: TRBV6-4
j_call: TRBJ2-7
clone_size: once
cdr3_aa: CASSDCQGPPAGEQYF
cdr3_nt: TGTGCCAGCAGTGACTGTCAGGGGCCGCCCGCAGGCGAGCAGTACTTC

d_call: NA
v_call: TRBV6-5
j_call: TRBJ1-1
clone_size: once
cdr3_aa: CASSYREGDTEAFF
cdr3_nt: TGTGCCAGCAGTTACCGGGAGGGAGACACTGAAGCTTTCTTT

d_call: TRBD2
v_call: TRBV2
j_call: TRBJ2-3
clone_size: NA
cdr3_aa: CASRGLAGHSTDTQYF
cdr3_nt: TGTGCCAGCAGGGGACTAGCGGGGCATAGCACAGATACGCAGTATTTT

d_call: TRBD1
v_call: TRBV4-1
j_call: TRBJ1-1
clone_size: NA
cdr3_aa: CASSQLGQGGEAFF
cdr3_nt: TGCGCCAGCAGCCAACTTGGACAGGGTGGTGAAGCTTTCTTT

d_call: TRBD2
v_call: TRBV27
j_call: TRBJ2-5
clone_size: few
cdr3_aa: CASSLVASGGALQETQYF
cdr3_nt: TGTGCCAGCAGTTTAGTGGCTAGCGGGGGGGCCCTACAAGAGACCCAGTACTTC

d_call: NA
v_call: TRBV1
j_call: TRBJ1-1
clone_size: NA
cdr3_aa: CTSNRDNEAFF
cdr3_nt: TGCACCAGCAACCGGGACAATGAAGCTTTCTTT

d_call: NA
v_call: TRBV5-6
j_call: TRBJ2-7
clone_size: NA
cdr3_aa: CASGGQNYEQYF
cdr3_nt: TGTGCCAGCGGCGGGCAGAACTACGAGCAGTACTTC

d_call: NA
v_call: TRBV4-3
j_call: TRBJ2-7
clone_size: NA
cdr3_aa: CASSAGRRGGEQYF
cdr3_nt: TGCGCCAGCAGCGCCGGACGCAGGGGTGGCGAGCAGTACTTC

d_call: NA
v_call: TRBV5-4
j_call: TRBJ1-2
clone_size: NA
cdr3_aa: CASSLEPGSVYGYTF
cdr3_nt: TGTGCCAGCAGCTTGGAACCAGGGTCAGTCTATGGCTACACCTTC

d_call: NA
v_call: TRBV27
j_call: TRBJ2-7
clone_size: few
cdr3_aa: CASSFQGEDYYEQYF
cdr3_nt: TGTGCCAGCAGTTTCCAGGGTGAGGATTACTACGAGCAGTACTTC

d_call: NA
v_call: TRBV6-1
j_call: TRBJ1-2
clone_size: NA
cdr3_aa: CASSGPDSYGYTF
cdr3_nt: TGTGCCAGCAGTGGCCCGGACAGCTATGGCTACACCTTC

d_call: NA
v_call: TRBV11-2
j_call: TRBJ2-1
clone_size: NA
cdr3_aa: CASSSHDGGSYNEQFF
cdr3_nt: TGTGCCAGCAGCTCCCACGACGGCGGCTCCTACAATGAGCAGTTCTTC

d_call: NA
v_call: TRBV7-2
j_call: TRBJ2-6
clone_size: few
cdr3_aa: CASSTRGARPYSGANVLTF
cdr3_nt: TGTGCCAGCAGCACCCGGGGGGCCAGGCCCTACTCTGGGGCCAACGTCCTGACTTTC

d_call: TRBD1
v_call: TRBV4-1
j_call: TRBJ2-7
clone_size: NA
cdr3_aa: CASSQVTGTGYYEQYF
cdr3_nt: TGCGCCAGCAGCCAAGTAACGGGGACAGGCTACTACGAGCAGTACTTC

d_call: NA
v_call: TRBV6-5
j_call: TRBJ1-1
clone_size: NA
cdr3_aa: CASSYSPGLNTEAFF
cdr3_nt: TGTGCCAGCAGTTACTCTCCGGGTCTTAACACTGAAGCTTTCTTT

d_call: NA
v_call: TRBV27
j_call: TRBJ2-3
clone_size: NA
cdr3_aa: CASSTVGLGDTQYF
cdr3_nt: TGTGCCAGCAGCACCGTGGGCTTGGGAGATACGCAGTATTTT

d_call: NA
v_call: TRBV6-1
j_call: TRBJ2-7
clone_size: NA
cdr3_aa: CASSELGRGYEQYF
cdr3_nt: TGTGCCAGCAGTGAATTGGGCAGGGGCTACGAGCAGTACTTC

d_call: NA
v_call: TRBV19
j_call: TRBJ1-1
clone_size: NA
cdr3_aa: CASSIMDITNTEAFF
cdr3_nt: TGTGCCAGTAGTATAATGGACATAACGAACACTGAAGCTTTCTTT

d_call: TRBD1
v_call: TRBV10-3
j_call: TRBJ2-2
clone_size: NA
cdr3_aa: CAIADRGVTGELFF
cdr3_nt: TGTGCCATTGCTGACAGGGGTGTCACCGGGGAGCTGTTTTTT

d_call: TRBD2
v_call: TRBV9
j_call: TRBJ2-3
clone_size: NA
cdr3_aa: CASSDLAGGGLTDTQYF
cdr3_nt: TGTGCCAGCAGCGACCTAGCGGGGGGCGGGCTTACGGATACGCAGTATTTT

d_call: NA
v_call: TRBV28
j_call: TRBJ2-7
clone_size: NA
cdr3_aa: CASQGYEQYF
cdr3_nt: TGTGCCAGCCAGGGGTACGAGCAGTACTTC